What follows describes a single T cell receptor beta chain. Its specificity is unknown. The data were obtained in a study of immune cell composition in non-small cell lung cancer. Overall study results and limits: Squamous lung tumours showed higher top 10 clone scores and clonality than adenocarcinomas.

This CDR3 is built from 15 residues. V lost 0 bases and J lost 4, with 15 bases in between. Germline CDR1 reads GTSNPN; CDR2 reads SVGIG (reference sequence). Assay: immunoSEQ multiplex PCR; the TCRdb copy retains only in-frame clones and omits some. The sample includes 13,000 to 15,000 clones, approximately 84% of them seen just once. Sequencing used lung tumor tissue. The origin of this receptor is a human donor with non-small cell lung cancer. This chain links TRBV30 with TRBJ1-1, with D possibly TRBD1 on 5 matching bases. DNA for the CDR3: TGTGCCTGGAGTGTCGCATATCGAGGGACCACTGAAGCTTTCTTT. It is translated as CAWSVAYRGTTEAFF. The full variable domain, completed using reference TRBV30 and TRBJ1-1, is SQTIHQWPATLVQPVGSPLSLECTVEGTSNPNLYWYRQAAGRGLQLLFYSVGIGQISSEVPQNLSASRPQDRQFILSSKKLLLSDSGFYLCAWSVAYRGTTEAFFGQGTRLTVV.